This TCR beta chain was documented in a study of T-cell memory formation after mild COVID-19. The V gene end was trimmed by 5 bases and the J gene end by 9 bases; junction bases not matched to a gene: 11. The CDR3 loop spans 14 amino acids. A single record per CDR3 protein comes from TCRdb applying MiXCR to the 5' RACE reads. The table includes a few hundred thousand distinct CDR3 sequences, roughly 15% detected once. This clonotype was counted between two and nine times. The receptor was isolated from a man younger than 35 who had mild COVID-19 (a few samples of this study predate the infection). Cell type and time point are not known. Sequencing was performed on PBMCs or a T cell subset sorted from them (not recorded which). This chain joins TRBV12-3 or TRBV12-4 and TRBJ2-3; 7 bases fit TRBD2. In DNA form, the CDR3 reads TGTGCCAGCAGTCCCGGGACTACGATAGGGACGCAGTATTTT. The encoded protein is CASSPGTTIGTQYF.